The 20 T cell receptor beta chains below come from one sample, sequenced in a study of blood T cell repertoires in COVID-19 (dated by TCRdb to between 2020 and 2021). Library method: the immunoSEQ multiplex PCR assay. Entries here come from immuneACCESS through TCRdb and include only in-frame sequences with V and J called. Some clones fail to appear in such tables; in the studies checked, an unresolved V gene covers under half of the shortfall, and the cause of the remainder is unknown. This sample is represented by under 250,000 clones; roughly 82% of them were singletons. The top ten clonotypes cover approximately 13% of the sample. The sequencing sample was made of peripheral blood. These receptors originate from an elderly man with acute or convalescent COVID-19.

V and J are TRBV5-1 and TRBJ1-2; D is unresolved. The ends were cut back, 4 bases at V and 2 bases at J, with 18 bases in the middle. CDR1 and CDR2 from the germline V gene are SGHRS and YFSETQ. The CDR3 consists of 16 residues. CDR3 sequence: CASSPSSRLGNYGYTF. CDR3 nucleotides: TGCGCCAGCAGCCCGTCTTCGAGGCTTGGGAACTATGGCTACACCTTC.

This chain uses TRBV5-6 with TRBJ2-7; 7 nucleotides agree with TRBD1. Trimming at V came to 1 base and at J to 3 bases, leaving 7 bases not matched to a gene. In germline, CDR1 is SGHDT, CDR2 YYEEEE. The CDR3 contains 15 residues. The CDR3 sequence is CASSLFVAGGYEQYF. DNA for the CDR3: TGTGCCAGCAGCTTGTTCGTGGCAGGGGGCTACGAGCAGTACTTC.

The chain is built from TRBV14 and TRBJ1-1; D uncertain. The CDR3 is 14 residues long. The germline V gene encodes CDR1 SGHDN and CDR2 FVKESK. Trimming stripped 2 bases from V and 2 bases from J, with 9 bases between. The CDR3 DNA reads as TGTGCCAGCAGCCAACGAGGGTTTAACACTGAAGCTTTCTTT. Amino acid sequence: CASSQRGFNTEAFF.

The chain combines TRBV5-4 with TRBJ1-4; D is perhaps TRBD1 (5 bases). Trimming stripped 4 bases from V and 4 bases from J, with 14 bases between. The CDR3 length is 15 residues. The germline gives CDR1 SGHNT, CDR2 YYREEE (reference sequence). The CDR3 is CASSQQGNINEKLFF. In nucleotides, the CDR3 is TGTGCCAGCAGCCAGCAGGGAAACATTAATGAAAAACTGTTTTTT.

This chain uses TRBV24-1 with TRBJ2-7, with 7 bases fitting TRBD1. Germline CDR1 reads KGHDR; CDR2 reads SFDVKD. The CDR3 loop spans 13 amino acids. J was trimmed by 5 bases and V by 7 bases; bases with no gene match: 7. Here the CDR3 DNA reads TGTGCCACCAGCCGGGACAGTCTCGACGAGCAGTACTTC. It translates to CATSRDSLDEQYF.

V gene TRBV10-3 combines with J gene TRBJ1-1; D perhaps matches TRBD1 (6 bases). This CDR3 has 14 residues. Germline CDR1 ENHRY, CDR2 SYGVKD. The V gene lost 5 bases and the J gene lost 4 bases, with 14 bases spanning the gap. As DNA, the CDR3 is TGTGCCATCAGTTCAACAGGGTATGTCACTGAAGCTTTCTTT. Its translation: CAISSTGYVTEAFF.

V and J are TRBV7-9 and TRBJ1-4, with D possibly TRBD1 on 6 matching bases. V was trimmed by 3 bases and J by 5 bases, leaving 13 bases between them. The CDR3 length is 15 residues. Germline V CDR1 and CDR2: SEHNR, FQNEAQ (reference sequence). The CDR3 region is CASSFGGASNEKLFF. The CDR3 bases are TGTGCCAGCAGCTTTGGGGGGGCCTCCAATGAAAAACTGTTTTTT.

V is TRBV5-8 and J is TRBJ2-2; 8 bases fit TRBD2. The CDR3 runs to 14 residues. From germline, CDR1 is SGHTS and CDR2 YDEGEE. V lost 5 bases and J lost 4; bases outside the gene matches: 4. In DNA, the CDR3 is TGTGCCAGCAGTTTAGCGGGACGCACCGGGGAGCTGTTTTTT. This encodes CASSLAGRTGELFF.

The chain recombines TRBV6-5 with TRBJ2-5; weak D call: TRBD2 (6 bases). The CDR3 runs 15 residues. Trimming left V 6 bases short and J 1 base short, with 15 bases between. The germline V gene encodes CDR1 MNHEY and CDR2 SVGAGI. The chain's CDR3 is CASRSGVGGQETQYF. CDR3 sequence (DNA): TGTGCCAGCAGGTCGGGGGTCGGGGGCCAAGAGACCCAGTACTTC.

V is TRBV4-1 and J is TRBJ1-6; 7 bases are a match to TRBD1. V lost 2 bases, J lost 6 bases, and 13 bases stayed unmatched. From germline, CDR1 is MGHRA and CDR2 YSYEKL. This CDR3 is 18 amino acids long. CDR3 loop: CASSQFPARQGANSPLHF. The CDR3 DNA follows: TGCGCCAGCAGCCAATTTCCAGCTCGACAGGGAGCTAATTCACCCCTCCACTTT.

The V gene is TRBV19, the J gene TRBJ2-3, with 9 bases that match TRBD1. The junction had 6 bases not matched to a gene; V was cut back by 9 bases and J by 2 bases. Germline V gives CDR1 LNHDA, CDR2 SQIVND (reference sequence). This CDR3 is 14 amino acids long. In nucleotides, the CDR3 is TGTGCCAGCGTGGGGACAGGGACCACAGATACGCAGTATTTT. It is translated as CASVGTGTTDTQYF.

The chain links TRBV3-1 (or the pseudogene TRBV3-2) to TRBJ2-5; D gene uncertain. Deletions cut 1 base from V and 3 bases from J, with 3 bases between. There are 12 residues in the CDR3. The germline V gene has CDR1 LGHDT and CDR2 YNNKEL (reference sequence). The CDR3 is CASSQVKETQYF. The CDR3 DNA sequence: TGTGCCAGCAGCCAAGTTAAAGAGACCCAGTACTTC.

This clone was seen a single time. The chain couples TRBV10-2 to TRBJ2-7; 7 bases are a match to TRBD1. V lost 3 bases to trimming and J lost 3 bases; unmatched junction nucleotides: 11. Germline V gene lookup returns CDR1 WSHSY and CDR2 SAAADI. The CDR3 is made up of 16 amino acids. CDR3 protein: CASSDNAGTVLYEQYF. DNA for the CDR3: TGCGCCAGCAGTGATAACGCCGGGACAGTTCTCTACGAGCAGTACTTC.

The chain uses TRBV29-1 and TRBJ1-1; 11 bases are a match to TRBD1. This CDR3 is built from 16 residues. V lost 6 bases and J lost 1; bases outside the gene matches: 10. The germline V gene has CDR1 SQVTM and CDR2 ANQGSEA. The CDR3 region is CSVLDRGLSGNTEAFF. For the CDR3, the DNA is TGCAGCGTCCTGGACAGGGGGCTCTCTGGGAACACTGAAGCTTTCTTT.

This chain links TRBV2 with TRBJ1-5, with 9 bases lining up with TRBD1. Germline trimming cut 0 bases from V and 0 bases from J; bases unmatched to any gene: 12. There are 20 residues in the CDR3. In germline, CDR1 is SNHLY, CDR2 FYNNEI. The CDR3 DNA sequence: TGTGCCAGCAGTGAAGCAGAGAGACAGGGGGGACTTTATAGCAATCAGCCCCAGCATTTT. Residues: CASSEAERQGGLYSNQPQHF.

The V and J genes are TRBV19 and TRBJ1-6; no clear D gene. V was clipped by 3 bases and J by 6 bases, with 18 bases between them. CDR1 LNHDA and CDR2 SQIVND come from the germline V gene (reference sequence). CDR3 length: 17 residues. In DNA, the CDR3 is TGTGCCAGTAGTATCGGGAACACCGATATGGGTAATTCACCCCTCCACTTT. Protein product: CASSIGNTDMGNSPLHF.

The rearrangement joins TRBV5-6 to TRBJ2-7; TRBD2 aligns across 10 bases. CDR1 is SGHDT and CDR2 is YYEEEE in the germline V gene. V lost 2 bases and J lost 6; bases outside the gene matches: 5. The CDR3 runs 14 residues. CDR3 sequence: CASSLSGGAGEQYF. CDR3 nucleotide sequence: TGTGCCAGCAGCTTAAGCGGGGGGGCCGGCGAGCAGTACTTC.

CDR3: CASRAPGQNYGYTF. CDR3 sequence (DNA): TGTGCCAGCAGGGCCCCGGGACAGAACTATGGCTACACCTTC. The chain links TRBV6-5 to TRBJ1-2, with 7 bases that match TRBD1. Germline V gene sequence: CDR1 MNHEY, CDR2 SVGAGI. After removal of 6 bases from V and 2 bases from J, the junction contained 6 bases not matched to a gene. The CDR3 is 14 residues long.

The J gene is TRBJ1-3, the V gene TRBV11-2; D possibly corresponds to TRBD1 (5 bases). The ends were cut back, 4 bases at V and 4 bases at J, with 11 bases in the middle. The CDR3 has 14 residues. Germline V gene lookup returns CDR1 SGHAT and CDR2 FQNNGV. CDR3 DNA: TGTGCCAGCAGCTACCAGCGGGACGGAAACACCATATATTTT. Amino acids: CASSYQRDGNTIYF.

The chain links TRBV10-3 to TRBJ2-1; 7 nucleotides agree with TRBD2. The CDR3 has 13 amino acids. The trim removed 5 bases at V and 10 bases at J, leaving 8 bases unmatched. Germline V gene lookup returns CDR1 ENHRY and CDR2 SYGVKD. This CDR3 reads CAISRGDQGEQFF. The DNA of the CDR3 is TGTGCCATCAGTCGGGGGGACCAGGGCGAGCAGTTCTTC.